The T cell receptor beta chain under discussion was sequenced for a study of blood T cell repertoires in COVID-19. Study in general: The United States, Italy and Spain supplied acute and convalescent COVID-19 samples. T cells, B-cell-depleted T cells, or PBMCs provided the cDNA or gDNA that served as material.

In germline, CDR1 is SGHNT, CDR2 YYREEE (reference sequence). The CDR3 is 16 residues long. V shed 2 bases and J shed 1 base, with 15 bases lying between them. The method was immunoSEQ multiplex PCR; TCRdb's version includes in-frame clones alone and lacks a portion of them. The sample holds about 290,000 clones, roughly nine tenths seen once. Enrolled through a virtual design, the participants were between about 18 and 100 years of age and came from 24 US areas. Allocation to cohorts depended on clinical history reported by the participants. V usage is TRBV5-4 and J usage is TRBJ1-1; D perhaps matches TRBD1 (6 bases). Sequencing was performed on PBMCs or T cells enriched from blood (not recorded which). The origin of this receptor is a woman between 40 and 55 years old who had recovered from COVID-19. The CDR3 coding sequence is TGTGCCAGCAGCTTTCCCGGAGGGGGGGCGAACACTGAAGCTTTCTTT. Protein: CASSFPGGGANTEAFF.